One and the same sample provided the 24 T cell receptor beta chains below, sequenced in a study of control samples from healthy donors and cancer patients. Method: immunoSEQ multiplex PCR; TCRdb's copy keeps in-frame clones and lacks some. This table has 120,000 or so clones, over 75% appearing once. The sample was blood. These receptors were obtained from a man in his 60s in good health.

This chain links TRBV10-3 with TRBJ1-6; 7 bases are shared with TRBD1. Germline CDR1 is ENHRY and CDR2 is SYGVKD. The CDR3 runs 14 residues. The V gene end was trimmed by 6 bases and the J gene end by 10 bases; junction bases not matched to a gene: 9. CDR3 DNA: TGTGCCATCAGGGAGGGACAGTATGACTCACCCCTCCACTTT. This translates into CAIREGQYDSPLHF.

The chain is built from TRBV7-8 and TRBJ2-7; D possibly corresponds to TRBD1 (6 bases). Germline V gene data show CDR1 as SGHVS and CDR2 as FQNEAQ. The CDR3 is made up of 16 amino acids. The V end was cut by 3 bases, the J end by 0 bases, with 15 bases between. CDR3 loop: CASSFGRQDDSYEQYF. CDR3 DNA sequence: TGTGCCAGCAGCTTTGGTAGACAGGACGACTCCTACGAGCAGTACTTC. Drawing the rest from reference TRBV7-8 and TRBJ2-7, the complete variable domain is GAGVSQSPRYKVAKRGQDVALRCDPISGHVSLFWYQQALGQGPEFLTYFQNEAQLDKSGLPSDRFFAERPEGSVSTLKIQRTQQEDSAVYLCASSFGRQDDSYEQYFGPGTRLTVT.

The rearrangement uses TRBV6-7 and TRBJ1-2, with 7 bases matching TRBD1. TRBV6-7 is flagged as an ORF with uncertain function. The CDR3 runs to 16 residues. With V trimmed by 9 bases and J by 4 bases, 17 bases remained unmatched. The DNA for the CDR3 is TGTGCCAGGAACCTTCCTACAGGGGCCCATTCCTATGGCTACACCTTC. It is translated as CARNLPTGAHSYGYTF.

The CDR3 DNA is TGTGCCAGCAGTGCGCTGACAGCGGGGGGCACAGATACGCAGTATTTT. Translated: CASSALTAGGTDTQYF. The J gene is TRBJ2-3, the V gene TRBV28; 8 nucleotides line up with TRBD2. This CDR3 has 16 residues. The trim removed 5 bases at V and 1 base at J, leaving 8 bases unmatched. Germline lookup yields CDR1 MDHEN and CDR2 SYDVKM.

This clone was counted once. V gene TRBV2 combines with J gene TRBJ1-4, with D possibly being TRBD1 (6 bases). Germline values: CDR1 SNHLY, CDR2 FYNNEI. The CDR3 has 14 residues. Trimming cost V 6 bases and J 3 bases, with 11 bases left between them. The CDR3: CASRVGHPNEKLFF. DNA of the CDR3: TGTGCCAGCAGGGTGGGACATCCTAATGAAAAACTGTTTTTT.

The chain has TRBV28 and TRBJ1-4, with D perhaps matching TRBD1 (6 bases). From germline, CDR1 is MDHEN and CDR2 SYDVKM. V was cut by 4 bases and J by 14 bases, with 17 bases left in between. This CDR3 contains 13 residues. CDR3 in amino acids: CASSSPGGRLLFF. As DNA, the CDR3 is TGTGCCAGCAGTTCCCCTGGGGGCCGCTTGCTGTTTTTT.

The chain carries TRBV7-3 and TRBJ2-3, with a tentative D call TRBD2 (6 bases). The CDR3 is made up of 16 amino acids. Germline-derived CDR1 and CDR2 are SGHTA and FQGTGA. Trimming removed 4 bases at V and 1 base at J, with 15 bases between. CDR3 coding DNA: TGTGCCAGCAGCTCAGTTGTGTCTAGCGGCACAGATACGCAGTATTTT. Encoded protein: CASSSVVSSGTDTQYF.

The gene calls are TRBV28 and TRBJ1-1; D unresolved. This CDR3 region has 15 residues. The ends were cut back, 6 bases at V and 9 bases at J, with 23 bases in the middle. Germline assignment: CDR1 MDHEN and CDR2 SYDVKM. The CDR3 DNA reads TGTGCCAGCAGCCTCCCGTTCGGGCAAATGCGAAAAGCTTTCTTT. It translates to CASSLPFGQMRKAFF.

CDR3 DNA: TGTGCCAGCAGTTACGGCCGGGGGGACTATGGCTACACCTTC. Its translation: CASSYGRGDYGYTF. The chain is built from TRBV6-5 and TRBJ1-2, with TRBD1 as a possible D gene (5 bases). The CDR3 covers 14 residues. Germline CDR1 reads MNHEY; CDR2 reads SVGAGI. V was cut by 2 bases and J by 3 bases, with 10 bases left in between.

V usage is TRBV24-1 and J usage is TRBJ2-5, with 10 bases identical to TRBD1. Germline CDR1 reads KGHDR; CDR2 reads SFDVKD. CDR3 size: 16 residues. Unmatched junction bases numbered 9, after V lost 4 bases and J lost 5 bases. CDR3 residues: CATSDYTGTGAETQYF. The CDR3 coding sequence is TGTGCCACCAGTGACTATACCGGGACAGGGGCGGAGACCCAGTACTTC.

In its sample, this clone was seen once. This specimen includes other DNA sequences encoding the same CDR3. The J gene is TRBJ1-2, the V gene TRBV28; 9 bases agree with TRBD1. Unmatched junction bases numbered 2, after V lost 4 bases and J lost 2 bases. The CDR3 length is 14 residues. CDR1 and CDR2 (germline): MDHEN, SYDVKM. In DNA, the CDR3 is TGTGCCAGCAGTTCCGGACAGGGGAACTATGGCTACACCTTC. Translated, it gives CASSSGQGNYGYTF.

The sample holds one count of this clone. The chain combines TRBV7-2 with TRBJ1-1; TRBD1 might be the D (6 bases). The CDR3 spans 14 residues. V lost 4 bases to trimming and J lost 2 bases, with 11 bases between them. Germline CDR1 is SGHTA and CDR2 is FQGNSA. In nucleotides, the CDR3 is TGTGCCAGCAGCTCCAGGGGAGGAAACACTGAAGCTTTCTTT. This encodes CASSSRGGNTEAFF.

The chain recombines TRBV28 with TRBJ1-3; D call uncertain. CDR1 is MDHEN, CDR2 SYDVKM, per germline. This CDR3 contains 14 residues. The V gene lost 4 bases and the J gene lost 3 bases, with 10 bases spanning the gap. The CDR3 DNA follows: TGTGCCAGCAGTTCCCCCTGGGTTGGAAACACCATATATTTT. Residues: CASSSPWVGNTIYF.

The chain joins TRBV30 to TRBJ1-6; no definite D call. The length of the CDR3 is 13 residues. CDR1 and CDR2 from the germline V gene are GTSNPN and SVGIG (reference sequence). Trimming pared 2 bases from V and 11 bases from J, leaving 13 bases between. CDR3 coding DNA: TGTGCCTGGAGTTTGAAGGAGTCGACACCCCTCCACTTT. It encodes CAWSLKESTPLHF.

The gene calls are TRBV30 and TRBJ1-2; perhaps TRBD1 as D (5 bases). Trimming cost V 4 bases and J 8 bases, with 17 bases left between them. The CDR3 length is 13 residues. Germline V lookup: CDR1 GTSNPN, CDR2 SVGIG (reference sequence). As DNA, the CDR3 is TGTGCCTGGACATCGATGGGGACGGGAGGCTACACCTTC. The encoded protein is CAWTSMGTGGYTF. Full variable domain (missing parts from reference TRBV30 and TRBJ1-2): SQTIHQWPATLVQPVGSPLSLECTVEGTSNPNLYWYRQAAGRGLQLLFYSVGIGQISSEVPQNLSASRPQDRQFILSSKKLLLSDSGFYLCAWTSMGTGGYTFGSGTRLTVV.

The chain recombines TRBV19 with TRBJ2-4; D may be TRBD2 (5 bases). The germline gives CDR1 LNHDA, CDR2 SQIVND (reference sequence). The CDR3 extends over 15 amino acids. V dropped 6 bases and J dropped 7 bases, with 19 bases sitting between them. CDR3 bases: TGTGCCAGTAGCTCGGACTTATCAGTGGACAACATTCAGTACTTC. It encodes CASSSDLSVDNIQYF.

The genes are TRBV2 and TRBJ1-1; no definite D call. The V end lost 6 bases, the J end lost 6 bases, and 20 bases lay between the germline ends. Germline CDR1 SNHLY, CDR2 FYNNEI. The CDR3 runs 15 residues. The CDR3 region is CASRFLGNQRAEAFF. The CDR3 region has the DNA TGTGCCAGCAGGTTCTTGGGCAACCAGAGGGCTGAAGCTTTCTTT.

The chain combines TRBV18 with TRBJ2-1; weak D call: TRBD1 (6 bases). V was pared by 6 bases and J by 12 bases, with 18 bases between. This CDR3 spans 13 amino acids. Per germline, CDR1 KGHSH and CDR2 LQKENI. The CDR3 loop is CASSDLQGRGQFF. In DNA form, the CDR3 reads TGTGCCAGCTCGGATTTACAGGGTAGGGGGCAGTTCTTC.

The CDR3 spells CSASVTGPLNTEAFF. CDR3 coding DNA: TGCAGTGCTAGTGTCACAGGCCCCTTGAACACTGAAGCTTTCTTT. The V and J genes are TRBV20-1 and TRBJ1-1; TRBD1 might be the D (5 bases). Trimming cost V 3 bases and J 0 bases, with 14 bases left between them. Per the germline V gene, CDR1 is DFQATT and CDR2 is SNEGSKA (reference sequence). The length of the CDR3 is 15 residues.

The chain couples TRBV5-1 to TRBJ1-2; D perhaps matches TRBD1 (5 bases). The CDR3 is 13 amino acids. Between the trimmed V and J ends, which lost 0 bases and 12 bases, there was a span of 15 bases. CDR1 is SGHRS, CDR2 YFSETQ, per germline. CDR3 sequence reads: CASSLDVTGGDTF. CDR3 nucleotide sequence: TGCGCCAGCAGCTTGGATGTTACGGGGGGAGACACCTTC.

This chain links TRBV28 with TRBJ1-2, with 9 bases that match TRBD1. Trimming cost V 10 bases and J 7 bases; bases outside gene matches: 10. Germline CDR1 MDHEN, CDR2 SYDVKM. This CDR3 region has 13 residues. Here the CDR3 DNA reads TGTGCCATTGCGGGGACAGGGTTTTTTGGCTACACCTTC. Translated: CAIAGTGFFGYTF.

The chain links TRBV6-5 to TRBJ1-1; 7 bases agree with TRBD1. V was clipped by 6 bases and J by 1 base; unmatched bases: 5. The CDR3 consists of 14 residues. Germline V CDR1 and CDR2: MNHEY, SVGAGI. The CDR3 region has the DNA TGTGCCAGCAGGAGACAGGGAGGGAACACTGAAGCTTTCTTT. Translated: CASRRQGGNTEAFF.

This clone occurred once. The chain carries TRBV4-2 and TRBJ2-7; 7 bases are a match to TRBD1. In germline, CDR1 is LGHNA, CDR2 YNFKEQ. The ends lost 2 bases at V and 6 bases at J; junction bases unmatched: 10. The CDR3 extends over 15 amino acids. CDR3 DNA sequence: TGTGCCAGCAGCCAACCCGGGACAGTGTACTCCGAGCAGTACTTC. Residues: CASSQPGTVYSEQYF.

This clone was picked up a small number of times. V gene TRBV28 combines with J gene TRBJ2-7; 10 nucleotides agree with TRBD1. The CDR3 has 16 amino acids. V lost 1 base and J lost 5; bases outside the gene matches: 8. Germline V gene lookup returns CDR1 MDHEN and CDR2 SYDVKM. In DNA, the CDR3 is TGTGCCAGCAGTTTATTTGGGACAGGGGACTACCACGAGCAGTACTTC. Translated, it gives CASSLFGTGDYHEQYF.